Listed here are 5 T cell receptor beta chains from one sample, sequenced in a study of T cells in Graves' hyperthyroidism and ophthalmopathy. From RNA transcripts, TCR beta CDR3 regions were amplified. Carried out on the TCR CDR3, a first-round RT-PCR used the HTBI primer set. From the multiplex PCR reads, TCRdb called clonotypes with MiXCR, one entry per CDR3 protein. This sample has some 300,000 distinct CDR3 sequences; around 17% occur once, and the top ten carry around 34%. The sequenced material came from blood. These TCRs come from a man aged 25 to 40 with Graves' hyperthyroidism.

This clonotype showed up just a few times. V and J are TRBV19 and TRBJ2-1; D perhaps matches TRBD1 (5 bases). Per germline, CDR1 LNHDA and CDR2 SQIVND (reference sequence). This CDR3 has 14 amino acids. V was trimmed by 4 bases and J by 2 bases, leaving 9 bases between them. In DNA form, the CDR3 reads TGTGCCAGTAGTACAGGGTCTACCTACAATGAGCAGTTCTTC. This sequence encodes CASSTGSTYNEQFF.

The CDR3 loop reads CSEGEGPGNTIYF. The CDR3 bases are TGCAGCGAAGGTGAAGGACCTGGAAACACCATATATTTT. This sequence joins TRBV29-1 and TRBJ1-3; D is unclear. The CDR3 contains 13 residues. In germline, CDR1 is SQVTM, CDR2 ANQGSEA. The V and J ends lost 7 bases and 2 bases respectively, with 12 bases between them.

This clonotype was seen many times. The CDR3 nucleotides are TGTGCCAGCAGTTACGCAGGGGGCTCCTACAATGAGCAGTTCTTC. Its protein product is CASSYAGGSYNEQFF. This rearrangement joins TRBV6-5 to TRBJ2-1, with 7 bases lining up with TRBD1. Germline V lookup: CDR1 MNHEY, CDR2 SVGAGI. The CDR3 is 15 residues long. The V gene end was trimmed by 2 bases and the J gene end by 0 bases; junction bases not matched to a gene: 1.

The chain has TRBV5-1 and TRBJ2-7, with 11 positions matching TRBD2. J was trimmed by 2 bases and V by 4 bases; bases with no gene match: 14. The CDR3 extends over 18 amino acids. From germline, CDR1 is SGHRS and CDR2 YFSETQ. Written as DNA, the CDR3 is TGCGCCAGCAGCCCGCAGGGGGCCGGGGGACTAGCGGCCTACGAGCAGTACTTC. It specifies CASSPQGAGGLAAYEQYF. The full variable domain, its missing parts supplied by reference TRBV5-1 and TRBJ2-7, is KAGVTQTPRYLIKTRGQQVTLSCSPISGHRSVSWYQQTPGQGLQFLFEYFSETQRNKGNFPGRFSGRQFSNSRSEMNVSTLELGDSALYLCASSPQGAGGLAAYEQYFGPGTRLTVT.

J is TRBJ1-5 and V is TRBV28; D is uncertain. The CDR3 is 15 residues long. Germline V lookup: CDR1 MDHEN, CDR2 SYDVKM. V was shortened by 1 base and J by 7 bases, with 14 bases between the two germline ends. In DNA form, the CDR3 reads TGTGCCAGCAGTTTATACGGCCAAGACGTGCAGCCCCAGCATTTT. Protein product: CASSLYGQDVQPQHF.